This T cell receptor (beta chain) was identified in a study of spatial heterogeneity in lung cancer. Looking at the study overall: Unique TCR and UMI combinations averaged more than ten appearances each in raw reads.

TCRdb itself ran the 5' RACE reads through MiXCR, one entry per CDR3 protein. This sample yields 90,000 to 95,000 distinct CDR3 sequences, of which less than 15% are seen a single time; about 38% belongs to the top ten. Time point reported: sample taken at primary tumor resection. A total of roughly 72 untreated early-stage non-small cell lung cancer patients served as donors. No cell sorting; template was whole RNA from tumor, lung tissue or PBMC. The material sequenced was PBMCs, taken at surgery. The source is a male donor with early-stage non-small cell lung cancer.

CDR3 region: CAWLAGRLNTDTQYF. The CDR3 DNA is TGTGCCTGGCTGGCGGGGCGCCTCAACACAGATACGCAGTATTTT. The chain carries TRBV30 and TRBJ2-3, with a possible D match to TRBD2 (6 bases). The V gene lost 5 bases and the J gene lost 2 bases, with 17 bases spanning the gap. The germline V gene has CDR1 GTSNPN and CDR2 SVGIG (reference sequence). The CDR3 loop spans 15 amino acids. Using reference TRBV30 and TRBJ2-3 for the parts outside the CDR3, the full variable domain is SQTIHQWPATLVQPVGSPLSLECTVEGTSNPNLYWYRQAAGRGLQLLFYSVGIGQISSEVPQNLSASRPQDRQFILSSKKLLLSDSGFYLCAWLAGRLNTDTQYFGPGTRLTVL.